These 30 T cell receptor beta chains share one sample of origin, sequenced in a study of blood T cells in healthy people across ages. Primers used in a second PCR of about 6 to 12 cycles were a sample-barcoded 5' primer and a J-beta primer mix. TCRdb reprocessed the 5' RACE reads via MiXCR and lists one record per CDR3 protein. The data show roughly 800,000 distinct CDR3 sequences, more than 25% seen once. This same sample was also taken into another study, of T cells of mothers and their children.

Source material: blood. These receptors all stem from a boy aged 10-17 years in good health.

J is TRBJ2-5 and V is TRBV19; 7 bases line up with TRBD1. J was trimmed by 5 bases and V by 5 bases; bases with no gene match: 8. Germline loops: CDR1 LNHDA, CDR2 SQIVND (reference sequence). This CDR3 spans 14 amino acids. CDR3 DNA: TGTGCCAGTAGTCTCCGTTTACAGGGGGAGACCCAGTACTTC. Translating it yields CASSLRLQGETQYF.

This clonotype was counted only a few times. This sequence joins TRBV29-1 and TRBJ1-1, with D possibly matching TRBD1 (6 bases). This CDR3 is built from 12 residues. V was shortened by 6 bases and J by 10 bases, with 18 bases between the two germline ends. Germline V gene data show CDR1 as SQVTM and CDR2 as ANQGSEA. Here the CDR3 reads CSVPGAQMGAFF. CDR3 nucleotides: TGCAGCGTGCCAGGGGCGCAAATGGGAGCTTTCTTT.

The chain links TRBV27 to TRBJ2-1, with TRBD1 identical over 10 bases. This CDR3 region has 16 residues. V lost 7 bases, J lost 1 base, and 7 bases stayed unmatched. Per germline, CDR1 MNHEY and CDR2 SMNVEV (reference sequence). The CDR3 loop reads CASILGTGESYNEQFF. Here the CDR3 DNA reads TGTGCCAGCATCCTGGGGACAGGGGAATCCTACAATGAGCAGTTCTTC.

This clonotype was found a few times. The V call is TRBV6-5, the J call TRBJ2-7, with D possibly being TRBD1 or TRBD2 (6 bases each). The ends were cut back, 2 bases at V and 5 bases at J, with 19 bases in the middle. The CDR3 spans 16 residues. Germline V gives CDR1 MNHEY, CDR2 SVGAGI. CDR3 in DNA: TGTGCCAGCAGTTACGTTCTGACTGGGGGGCGGGACGAGCAGTACTTC. Protein product: CASSYVLTGGRDEQYF.

This clonotype was seen only a few times. The J gene is TRBJ2-5, the V gene TRBV29-1; 12 positions match TRBD2. The DNA matches TRBJ2-1 better at its end, which makes the J call doubtful. The CDR3 has 13 residues. CDR1 SQVTM and CDR2 ANQGSEA come from the germline V gene. The CDR3 loop is CSGTSGVSSEQFF. CDR3 DNA: TGCAGCGGGACTAGCGGGGTTAGCAGTGAGCAGTTCTTC.

This clonotype has just a few counts. This chain joins TRBV7-9 and TRBJ2-7; D unresolved. CDR1 and CDR2 (germline): SEHNR, FQNEAQ (reference sequence). This CDR3 has 15 amino acids. V lost 2 bases to trimming and J lost 0 bases, with 11 bases between them. As DNA, the CDR3 is TGTGCCAGCAGCTTAATGAATTCTCCCTCCTACGAGCAGTACTTC. Protein: CASSLMNSPSYEQYF. Full variable domain (remainder filled in from reference TRBV7-9 and TRBJ2-7): DTGVSQNPRHKITKRGQNVTFRCDPISEHNRLYWYRQTLGQGPEFLTYFQNEAQLEKSRLLSDRFSAERPKGSFSTLEIQRTEQGDSAMYLCASSLMNSPSYEQYFGPGTRLTVT.

This chain uses TRBV30 with TRBJ1-3; D remains unclear. The length of the CDR3 is 13 residues. Germline V gene sequence: CDR1 GTSNPN, CDR2 SVGIG (reference sequence). With 3 bases removed from V and 0 bases from J, the gap between germline ends came to 6 bases. The CDR3 here is CAWSTGSGNTIYF. CDR3 coding DNA: TGTGCCTGGAGCACGGGCTCTGGAAACACCATATATTTT.

The rearrangement uses TRBV6-5 and TRBJ1-3; D perhaps matches TRBD1 (5 bases). The CDR3 length is 15 residues. Trimming left V 6 bases short and J 2 bases short, with 14 bases between. Germline values: CDR1 MNHEY, CDR2 SVGAGI. The CDR3 coding sequence is TGTGCCAGCAGGTTTGGGGGAGACCCTGGAAACACCATATATTTT. Protein product: CASRFGGDPGNTIYF.

CDR3 sequence: CATSTNNEQFF. Here the CDR3 DNA reads TGTGCCACCAGCACGAACAATGAGCAGTTCTTC. V is TRBV15 and J is TRBJ2-1; no reliable D call. CDR3 size: 11 residues. The germline V and J ends were trimmed by 4 bases and 5 bases, with 3 bases remaining between them. Germline V lookup: CDR1 LNHNV, CDR2 YYDKDF (reference sequence).

This clonotype was recorded a few times. V and J are TRBV6-4 and TRBJ2-4; 10 positions match TRBD2. Germline-derived CDR1 and CDR2 are MRHNA and SNTAGT. This CDR3 has 18 residues. V gave up 7 bases and J gave up 6 bases; unmatched junction bases: 18. The CDR3 spells CASILQTLAGGLVNIQYF. CDR3 in DNA: TGTGCCAGCATCCTCCAAACCTTAGCGGGAGGCTTAGTAAACATTCAGTACTTC.

The gene calls are TRBV3-1 and TRBJ1-1, with TRBD1 matching 9 bases. Germline assignment: CDR1 LGHDT and CDR2 YNNKEL (reference sequence). This CDR3 has 13 residues. Trimming took 7 bases from V and 3 from J; bases not matched to a gene: 3. The CDR3 DNA is TGTGCCAGCATGACAGGGGGGGACACTGAAGCTTTCTTT. Protein sequence: CASMTGGDTEAFF. The whole variable domain, filled in from reference TRBV3-1 and TRBJ1-1, reads DTAVSQTPKYLVTQMGNDKSIKCEQNLGHDTMYWYKQDSKKFLKIMFSYNNKELIINETVPNRFSPKSPDKAHLNLHINSLELGDSAVYFCASMTGGDTEAFFGQGTRLTVV.

This clonotype was detected only a few times. The J gene is TRBJ1-5, the V gene TRBV20-1; 7 bases map to TRBD1. The ends lost 6 bases at V and 4 bases at J; junction bases unmatched: 12. Germline V gene lookup returns CDR1 DFQATT and CDR2 SNEGSKA (reference sequence). This CDR3 has 15 residues. This CDR3 is CSARNPGQMNQPQHF. The CDR3 DNA reads as TGCAGTGCCCGTAATCCGGGACAGATGAATCAGCCCCAGCATTTT.

This clonotype was seen a few times. V usage is TRBV5-6 and J usage is TRBJ1-1; possible D gene TRBD1, 5 bases. The CDR3 extends over 14 amino acids. The germline V gene has CDR1 SGHDT and CDR2 YYEEEE. V lost 0 bases and J lost 4, with 10 bases in between. The CDR3 here is CASSLDGDGTEAFF. In DNA form, the CDR3 reads TGTGCCAGCAGCTTGGACGGGGACGGCACTGAAGCTTTCTTT.

V gene TRBV7-9 combines with J gene TRBJ1-4; D perhaps matches TRBD1 (6 bases). The CDR3 extends over 16 amino acids. V lost 1 base to trimming and J lost 3 bases, with 12 bases between them. The germline gives CDR1 SEHNR, CDR2 FQNEAQ (reference sequence). The CDR3 spells CASSLVKQGSNEKLFF. In DNA form, the CDR3 reads TGTGCCAGCAGCTTAGTGAAACAGGGATCTAATGAAAAACTGTTTTTT.

The chain links TRBV20-1 to TRBJ2-5, with TRBD1 matching 7 bases. Unmatched junction bases numbered 10, after V lost 5 bases and J lost 1 base. The CDR3 contains 15 residues. In germline, CDR1 is DFQATT, CDR2 SNEGSKA (reference sequence). This CDR3 reads CSAFSSDRAQETQYF. CDR3 in DNA: TGCAGTGCTTTTAGTAGCGACAGGGCCCAAGAGACCCAGTACTTC.

This clonotype has just one count. The V call is TRBV7-6, the J call TRBJ1-1; no clear D gene. Germline CDR1 and CDR2: SGHVS and FNYEAQ. The V end was cut by 2 bases, the J end by 7 bases, with 8 bases between. The CDR3 contains 12 residues. This CDR3 is CASSLLDFEAFF. Here the CDR3 DNA reads TGTGCCAGCAGCTTATTGGACTTTGAAGCTTTCTTT.

The chain links TRBV27 to TRBJ2-5, with 7 nucleotides matching TRBD1. The DNA end lines up better with TRBJ2-7; the J call may be wrong. The V gene's germline CDR1 is MNHEY and CDR2 SMNVEV (reference sequence). This CDR3 contains 16 residues. The DNA for the CDR3 is TGTGCCAGCAGTTCACCTTCAGGGGGAAACCCCTACGAGCAGTACTTC. It yields the protein CASSSPSGGNPYEQYF.

A remark on this clonotype: At one end the junction does not follow the germline gene, possibly because of a read error. The chain recombines TRBV27 with TRBJ1-1; the D is unclear. CDR3 length: 13 amino acids. Germline assignment: CDR1 MNHEY and CDR2 SMNVEV (reference sequence). DNA for the CDR3: TGTGCCAGCAGTCCCTCCATCAACACTGAAGCTTCCTTT. It encodes CASSPSINTEASF.

There are a few counts of this clonotype. The CDR3 DNA follows: TGTGCCAGCAGATCGGCGGTGGGTGGCAATGAGCAGTTCTTC. Its protein is CASRSAVGGNEQFF. V and J are TRBV12-3 or TRBV12-4 and TRBJ2-1, with D uncertain. Trimming shortened V by 6 bases and J by 6 bases, and 15 bases separated the two germline ends. The CDR3 covers 14 residues.

The gene calls are TRBV10-3 and TRBJ2-1; TRBD2 aligns across 7 bases. The J call may be in error: the DNA end matches TRBJ2-7 better. The CDR3 runs 13 residues. CDR1 and CDR2 (germline): ENHRY, SYGVKD. The CDR3 sequence is CAVGGTHSYEQYF. Written as DNA, the CDR3 is TGTGCCGTGGGGGGGACGCATTCCTACGAGCAGTACTTC.

The chain links TRBV29-1 to TRBJ1-1; D is ambiguous. Trimming took 5 bases from V and 8 from J, leaving 18 bases between them. Germline loops: CDR1 SQVTM, CDR2 ANQGSEA. The CDR3 sequence is 13 residues long. CDR3 amino acids: CSVNRPGNREAFF. The CDR3, as DNA: TGCAGCGTTAATCGACCGGGGAACAGAGAAGCTTTCTTT.

The genes are TRBV11-2 and TRBJ2-5; D not resolved. The V gene's germline CDR1 is SGHAT and CDR2 FQNNGV. This CDR3 has 14 residues. Deletions cut 3 bases from V and 3 bases from J, with 11 bases between. The CDR3: CASSFALEEETQYF. CDR3 DNA sequence: TGTGCCAGCAGCTTCGCGCTAGAAGAAGAGACCCAGTACTTC.

Comments on this clonotype: The junction does not match germline at one end; this may be a read error. This rearrangement joins TRBV2 to TRBJ2-5; TRBD1 might be the D (6 bases). The CDR3 is made up of 10 amino acids. CDR1 SNHLY and CDR2 FYNNEI come from the germline V gene. The CDR3 protein is CASSEGAFFF. The CDR3 DNA reads TGTGCCAGCAGTGAGGGGGCCTTCTTCTTC. Using reference TRBV2 and TRBJ2-5 for the parts outside the CDR3, the full variable domain is EPEVTQTPSHQVTQMGQEVILRCVPISNHLYFYWYRQILGQKVEFLVSFYNNEISEKSEIFDDQFSVERPDGSNFTLKIRSTKLEDSAMYFCASSEGAFFFGPGTRLLVL.

The chain joins TRBV20-1 to TRBJ2-5; D gene ambiguous. Trimming cost V 0 bases and J 3 bases, with 8 bases left between them. CDR1 is DFQATT, CDR2 SNEGSKA, per germline (reference sequence). The CDR3 length is 13 residues. The CDR3 DNA is TGCAGTGCTAGAGATAGCCTAGAAGAGACCCAGTACTTC. Amino acid sequence: CSARDSLEETQYF.

This clonotype was seen a few times. The V call is TRBV6-5, the J call TRBJ2-5, with D tentatively TRBD2 (6 bases). Trimming removed 2 bases at V and 1 base at J, with 20 bases between. This CDR3 spans 18 amino acids. In germline, CDR1 is MNHEY, CDR2 SVGAGI. The CDR3 spells CASSYLGLTGDFQETQYF. The CDR3 nucleotides are TGTGCCAGCAGTTACCTAGGACTAACGGGGGATTTCCAAGAGACCCAGTACTTC.

The V and J genes are TRBV9 and TRBJ2-1; 9 nucleotides align to TRBD2. J lost 2 bases, V lost 0 bases, and 3 bases had no gene match. The CDR3 sequence is 16 residues long. Germline V gives CDR1 SGDLS, CDR2 YYNGEE. The CDR3 here is CASSVDGGGAYNEQFF. In DNA, the CDR3 is TGTGCCAGCAGCGTAGATGGCGGGGGGGCCTACAATGAGCAGTTCTTC. The variable domain in full, completed from reference TRBV9 and TRBJ2-1, reads DSGVTQTPKHLITATGQRVTLRCSPRSGDLSVYWYQQSLDQGLQFLIQYYNGEERAKGNILERFSAQQFPDLHSELNLSSLELGDSALYFCASSVDGGGAYNEQFFGPGTRLTVL.

This clonotype has just a few counts. The V and J genes are TRBV6-4 and TRBJ2-7, with 10 bases fitting TRBD2. This CDR3 contains 15 residues. Trimming took 2 bases from V and 4 from J; bases not matched to a gene: 5. CDR1 and CDR2 (germline): MRHNA, SNTAGT. Here the CDR3 DNA reads TGTGCCAGCAGTGACAAGCGGGGGGGCTCGTACGAGCAGTACTTC. Residues: CASSDKRGGSYEQYF.

The genes are TRBV2 and TRBJ2-1; the match to TRBD2 covers 9 bases. J lost 5 bases, V lost 7 bases, and 9 bases had no gene match. This CDR3 comprises 15 residues. Germline CDR1 SNHLY, CDR2 FYNNEI. CDR3 region: CASKNRLAGNNEQFF. CDR3 sequence (DNA): TGTGCCAGCAAGAATAGGCTAGCGGGGAACAATGAGCAGTTCTTC.

The V gene is TRBV5-1, the J gene TRBJ2-3; TRBD2 matches at 9 bases. CDR1 and CDR2 (germline): SGHRS, YFSETQ. The CDR3 extends over 13 amino acids. The V and J ends lost 10 bases and 2 bases, in that order; junction bases with no gene match: 5. In DNA form, the CDR3 reads TGCGCCTCAAAGCGGGGGGACACAGATACGCAGTATTTT. Its translation is CASKRGDTDTQYF.

This clonotype was found a few times. V and J are TRBV5-1 and TRBJ2-1; 7 nucleotides agree with TRBD2. The V gene end was trimmed by 4 bases and the J gene end by 7 bases; junction bases not matched to a gene: 14. The CDR3 contains 16 residues. Germline V CDR1 and CDR2: SGHRS, YFSETQ. The CDR3, as DNA: TGCGCCAGCAGCCCGGCTATTCTAGCGGCCCTAAATGAGCAGTTCTTC. This encodes CASSPAILAALNEQFF.